Below, 25 T cell receptor beta chains from the same sample are listed, as sequenced in a study of identical twins. TCRdb re-called the 5' RACE reads with MiXCR, one entry per CDR3 protein. Among around 530,000 distinct CDR3 sequences listed, roughly 15% were seen once. These same records also appear under a second study, on yellow fever vaccine responses in identical twins.

The sequencing input was CD4+ T cells sorted from blood. Receptors originate from a woman under 30 in good health.

The DNA for the CDR3 is TGTGCCAGCGGGGGACTAGCTGGCCGCGATGAGCAGTTCTTC. Translated, it gives CASGGLAGRDEQFF. The V call is TRBV12-3 or TRBV12-4, the J call TRBJ2-1, with 9 bases aligning to TRBD2. Germline trimming cut 8 bases from V and 8 bases from J; bases unmatched to any gene: 10. The CDR3 length is 14 residues.

This clonotype was detected many times. The CDR3 region has the DNA TGTGCCAGCAGTTTTGCTAGCGGAAGCTCCTACAATGAGCAGTTCTTC. This encodes CASSFASGSSYNEQFF. The chain has TRBV28 and TRBJ2-1; 7 nucleotides align to TRBD2. The V and J ends lost 3 bases and 0 bases, in that order; junction bases with no gene match: 5. CDR1 and CDR2 (germline): MDHEN, SYDVKM. This CDR3 region has 16 residues.

This rearrangement joins TRBV6-1 to TRBJ2-1, with 9 bases aligning to TRBD1. V was pared by 7 bases and J by 4 bases, with 14 bases of the junction left unmatched. The germline gives CDR1 MNHNS, CDR2 SASEGT. The CDR3 loop spans 17 amino acids. In nucleotides, the CDR3 is TGTGCCAGCACCTCTACGACAGGGGGTAGGCAATACAATGAGCAGTTCTTC. Protein: CASTSTTGGRQYNEQFF.

This clonotype was detected only a few times. The V and J genes are TRBV25-1 and TRBJ1-2; the D is unclear. The CDR3 extends over 13 amino acids. Trimming pared 2 bases from V and 4 bases from J, leaving 8 bases between. Per germline, CDR1 MGHDK and CDR2 SYGVNS. The CDR3 nucleotides are TGTGCCAGCAGTGAAGGCGCTCTCTATGGCTACACCTTC. Residues: CASSEGALYGYTF.

This clonotype was detected a few times. This sequence joins TRBV28 and TRBJ2-1; 9 nucleotides agree with TRBD1. CDR1 is MDHEN and CDR2 is SYDVKM in the germline V gene. The length of the CDR3 is 14 residues. Trimming at V came to 5 bases and at J to 9 bases, leaving 8 bases not matched to a gene. The CDR3 nucleotides are TGTGCCAGCAGTCCGGGACAGGGACGGGGTGAGCAGTTCTTC. Translation gives CASSPGQGRGEQFF.

This clonotype turned up a few times. This chain links TRBV5-1 with TRBJ2-7, with TRBD2 matching over 7 bases. This CDR3 has 12 amino acids. Per germline, CDR1 SGHRS and CDR2 YFSETQ. V was clipped by 4 bases and J by 3 bases; unmatched bases: 1. The CDR3 sequence: CASSRGDYEQYF. The CDR3 DNA sequence: TGCGCCAGCAGCCGGGGGGACTACGAGCAGTACTTC.

This clonotype showed up just a few times. The V and J genes are TRBV7-9 and TRBJ2-7; tentatively, D is TRBD1 (6 bases). V dropped 4 bases and J dropped 2 bases, with 15 bases sitting between them. Germline V gives CDR1 SEHNR, CDR2 FQNEAQ (reference sequence). The length of the CDR3 is 15 residues. CDR3 in amino acids: CASSSQGWGTYEQYF. As DNA, the CDR3 is TGTGCCAGCAGCTCACAGGGTTGGGGAACCTACGAGCAGTACTTC.

The table lists this clonotype with a few counts. The genes are TRBV9 and TRBJ2-1; 16 bases align to TRBD2. Per the germline V gene, CDR1 is SGDLS and CDR2 is YYNGEE. V lost 4 bases to trimming and J lost 7 bases; unmatched junction nucleotides: 8. The CDR3 is made up of 17 amino acids. The CDR3 sequence is CASSTLPGLAGGNEQFF. In DNA form, the CDR3 reads TGTGCCAGCAGCACCCTACCGGGACTAGCGGGAGGGAATGAGCAGTTCTTC.

The chain recombines TRBV5-5 with TRBJ2-1; TRBD2 aligns across 13 bases. V gave up 4 bases and J gave up 8 bases; unmatched junction bases: 6. The germline V gene has CDR1 SGHKS and CDR2 YYEKEE (reference sequence). The CDR3 is made up of 15 amino acids. The CDR3: CASSGGTSGAHEQFF. As DNA, the CDR3 is TGTGCCAGCAGCGGCGGGACTAGCGGGGCCCATGAGCAGTTCTTC.

This sequence joins TRBV10-3 and TRBJ1-1; 7 nucleotides agree with TRBD1. The CDR3 spans 14 residues. Germline trimming cut 3 bases from V and 6 bases from J; bases unmatched to any gene: 7. Germline CDR1 reads ENHRY; CDR2 reads SYGVKD. The chain's CDR3 is CAISEIRGLAEAFF. In nucleotides, the CDR3 is TGTGCCATCAGTGAAATCAGGGGGTTAGCTGAAGCTTTCTTT.

Only a few counts were recorded for this clonotype. The chain has TRBV7-9 and TRBJ2-1; 12 bases match TRBD2. Looked up from germline, CDR1 is SEHNR and CDR2 is FQNEAQ (reference sequence). V shed 5 bases and J 3 bases; nucleotides not matched to a gene: 5. The CDR3 is 16 residues long. Written as DNA, the CDR3 is TGTGCCAGCAGCCCTAGGACTAGCGGGGACTACAATGAGCAGTTCTTC. Translation gives CASSPRTSGDYNEQFF.

This clonotype was detected a few times. V and J are TRBV20-1 and TRBJ2-1; 13 bases align to TRBD2. The CDR3 is made up of 15 amino acids. J lost 5 bases, V lost 8 bases, and 9 bases had no gene match. The germline V gene encodes CDR1 DFQATT and CDR2 SNEGSKA (reference sequence). The CDR3 DNA follows: TGCAGTTCGGATGGGGGACTAGCGGGGAACAATGAGCAGTTCTTC. Protein product: CSSDGGLAGNNEQFF.

This sequence joins TRBV7-9 and TRBJ1-4; the match to TRBD1 covers 7 bases. The CDR3 runs to 14 residues. V lost 5 bases to trimming and J lost 6 bases; unmatched junction nucleotides: 6. Germline V CDR1 and CDR2: SEHNR, FQNEAQ (reference sequence). CDR3 nucleotide sequence: TGTGCCAGCAGCAAGACAGGGACTCATGAAAAACTGTTTTTT. Translating gives CASSKTGTHEKLFF.

This clonotype was counted only a few times. The V gene is TRBV7-8, the J gene TRBJ1-3; 8 bases agree with TRBD1. The germline V gene has CDR1 SGHVS and CDR2 FQNEAQ. V was pared by 4 bases and J by 0 bases, with 5 bases of the junction left unmatched. The CDR3 runs to 16 residues. CDR3 sequence: CASSSRGQGSGNTIYF. The CDR3 DNA sequence: TGTGCCAGCAGCTCCAGAGGACAGGGCTCTGGAAACACCATATATTTT.

The DNA of the CDR3 is TGTGCCAGCTCACCGGGTGGAGAACAAGCTTTCTTT. This gives the protein CASSPGGEQAFF. This sequence joins TRBV18 and TRBJ1-1; D gene uncertain. CDR3 length equals 12 residues. V lost 3 bases, J lost 9 bases, and 11 bases lay in between. Germline values: CDR1 KGHSH, CDR2 LQKENI.

The rearrangement joins TRBV12-5 to TRBJ2-7, with 9 positions matching TRBD1. The CDR3 is 15 amino acids. Germline-derived CDR1 and CDR2 are LGHNT and FRNRAP. V dropped 6 bases and J dropped 2; count of bases not matched to a gene: 8. The CDR3 DNA is TGTGCTAGTGGACCAGGGACAGGGCCTACCTACGAGCAGTACTTC. Protein product: CASGPGTGPTYEQYF.

Only a few counts were recorded for this clonotype. CDR3 nucleotide sequence: TGTGCCAGCAGTGTCCTAGCGGGCAATGAGCAGTTCTTC. Protein product: CASSVLAGNEQFF. The genes are TRBV2 and TRBJ2-1; TRBD2 agrees at 8 bases. The CDR3 is 13 amino acids. CDR1 is SNHLY, CDR2 FYNNEI, per germline. The J segment lost 6 bases and the V segment lost 4 bases, leaving 2 bases of the junction unmatched.

About this clonotype: This could be a read error, since a much larger clone is one nucleotide away. This chain connects TRBV5-1 to TRBJ2-7, with a possible D match to TRBD1 (5 bases). Looked up from germline, CDR1 is SGHRS and CDR2 is YFSETQ. The CDR3 covers 14 residues. The V and J ends lost 2 bases and 0 bases respectively, with 9 bases between them. The CDR3 sequence is CASSFRVSSYEQYF. In nucleotides, the CDR3 is TGCGCCAGCAGCTTCAGGGTAAGCTCCTACGAGCAGTACTTC.

V usage is TRBV3-1 and J usage is TRBJ1-1; a weak D match, TRBD1 (6 bases). Between the trimmed V and J ends, which lost 5 bases and 1 base, there was a span of 14 bases. From germline, CDR1 is LGHDT and CDR2 YNNKEL (reference sequence). The CDR3 loop spans 15 amino acids. The CDR3 sequence: CASSWGQERNTEAFF. The DNA for the CDR3 is TGTGCCAGCAGCTGGGGGCAAGAGCGGAACACTGAAGCTTTCTTT.

There are many counts of this clonotype. The J gene is TRBJ2-7, the V gene TRBV2; no clear D gene. Germline CDR1 and CDR2: SNHLY and FYNNEI. The CDR3 sequence is 12 residues long. Trimming cost V 3 bases and J 0 bases, with 3 bases left between them. The chain's CDR3 is CASSERSYEQYF. DNA for the CDR3: TGTGCCAGCAGTGAGCGCTCCTACGAGCAGTACTTC. Supplemented by reference TRBV2 and TRBJ2-7, the full variable domain reads EPEVTQTPSHQVTQMGQEVILRCVPISNHLYFYWYRQILGQKVEFLVSFYNNEISEKSEIFDDQFSVERPDGSNFTLKIRSTKLEDSAMYFCASSERSYEQYFGPGTRLTVT.

V and J are TRBV20-1 and TRBJ2-3; the D gene is possibly TRBD2 (5 bases). The germline V gene encodes CDR1 DFQATT and CDR2 SNEGSKA (reference sequence). CDR3 length: 17 residues. CDR3 sequence: CCSREGGRGRRTDTQYF. CDR3 sequence (DNA): TGCTGCTCTAGAGAGGGCGGTCGGGGTCGACGCACAGATACGCAGTATTTT.

This clonotype was seen only a few times. This chain links TRBV7-2 with TRBJ2-1; perhaps TRBD2 as D (7 bases). Looked up from germline, CDR1 is SGHTA and CDR2 is FQGNSA. V was clipped by 5 bases and J by 9 bases, with 20 bases between them. The CDR3 loop spans 15 amino acids. The CDR3 DNA follows: TGTGCCAGCAGCCCCGGGGGGCGGGTAAGCGGTGAGCAGTTCTTC. This codes for CASSPGGRVSGEQFF.

The CDR3 spells CASSLTPGVSDTQYF. The DNA of the CDR3 is TGTGCCAGCAGCTTAACACCAGGGGTGTCGGATACGCAGTATTTT. The chain couples TRBV7-3 to TRBJ2-3, with D maybe TRBD1 (6 bases). The CDR3 covers 15 residues. Germline V gives CDR1 SGHTA, CDR2 FQGTGA. V lost 0 bases and J lost 6, with 13 bases in between.

This chain joins TRBV5-5 and TRBJ2-7; 11 bases align to TRBD1. Germline CDR1 reads SGHKS; CDR2 reads YYEKEE (reference sequence). The CDR3 runs to 15 residues. V dropped 4 bases and J dropped 7; count of bases not matched to a gene: 10. The CDR3 DNA reads TGTGCCAGCAGCACCGGACAGGGGGCCCCTCGGGAGCAGTACGTC. It yields the protein CASSTGQGAPREQYV.

This clonotype was recorded a few times. The chain uses TRBV7-2 and TRBJ2-1; the match to TRBD2 covers 14 bases. CDR1 is SGHTA and CDR2 is FQGNSA in the germline V gene. V trimming: 5 bases; J trimming: 8 bases; junction bases outside the gene matches: 5. The CDR3 is 15 residues long. CDR3: CASSPKTSGRDEQFF. The CDR3 DNA is TGTGCCAGCAGCCCGAAGACTAGCGGGAGGGATGAGCAGTTCTTC.